Given below is one T cell receptor beta chain in context. The antigen remains undetermined. This specimen comes from a study of cytomegalovirus exposure and HLA in healthy donors. Trimming took off 0 bases at V and 2 bases at J, with 10 bases between the two ends. The CDR3 extends over 15 amino acids. Germline CDR1 and CDR2: SQVTM and ANQGSEA. General study points: Later work showed greater clonal expansion in HLA-associated TCR beta chains than in equally common others. Reportedly, cytomegalovirus status was diagnosed with high sensitivity and specificity. Most TCR sequences were rare, but some public TCRs occurred in many donors. Presence/absence results assume similar sequencing depth per donor, which may not hold.

Amplification used 60 Vbeta primers and 13 Jbeta primers. Clones were sequenced by immunoSEQ multiplex PCR, and TCRdb holds only the in-frame ones, with some missing. This table has more than 75,000 clones, around four fifths appearing once. This receptor was taken from a woman between 45 and 65 years old in good health and CMV-seropositive. The rearrangement links TRBV29-1 to TRBJ2-2, with TRBD1 as a possible D gene (5 bases). The sample consisted of PBMCs. The CDR3 sequence is CSVEERQGNTGELFF. The DNA for the CDR3 is TGCAGCGTTGAAGAAAGGCAGGGAAACACCGGGGAGCTGTTTTTT.